Below are 2 T cell receptor beta chains sequenced from a single sample in a study of blood T cell repertoires in COVID-19. Assay used: immunoSEQ multiplex PCR; TCRdb lists only in-frame clones, some missing. Seen here are 200,000 to 300,000 clones, less than 90% observed once, and the top ten hold about 4%. Sequencing input: peripheral blood. The receptors stem from a man in his 60s who had recovered from COVID-19.

A single count supports this clone. V is TRBV7-9 and J is TRBJ2-7; 11 bases agree with TRBD1. The V and J ends lost 1 base and 3 bases, in that order; junction bases with no gene match: 14. The CDR3 consists of 19 residues. Germline V gene sequence: CDR1 SEHNR, CDR2 FQNEAQ (reference sequence). Here the CDR3 DNA reads TGTGCCAGCAGCTTAGGGATGAAAAAGGACAGGGGGCTCGGCTACGAGCAGTACTTC. It encodes CASSLGMKKDRGLGYEQYF.

This clone has just a few counts. This chain joins TRBV19 and TRBJ1-3, with TRBD1 matching over 7 bases. V gave up 4 bases and J gave up 4 bases; unmatched junction bases: 7. The CDR3 is 15 residues long. Germline-derived CDR1 and CDR2 are LNHDA and SQIVND (reference sequence). The CDR3: CASSTVPGQGNTIYF. The CDR3 bases are TGTGCCAGTAGTACAGTACCGGGACAGGGAAACACCATATATTTT.